The sequence of this T cell receptor beta chain was determined in a study of cytomegalovirus exposure and HLA in healthy donors. Study observations and caveats: Later analysis placed DRB1 highest and HLA-C lowest in TCR association rates, which differed by HLA locus. Earlier analysis found most TCR beta V segments productive about 87% or about 30% of the time. It was confirmed in vitro that a few of the CMV-associated chains were specific for CMV antigens.

This clone has only one observation. Its antigen remains unidentified. PCR involved 60 Vbeta and 13 Jbeta primers. Repertoires were generated with immunoSEQ multiplex PCR, while TCRdb's copy carries only in-frame clones and drops some. This table holds 140,000 or so clones, roughly a tenth found once. Per germline, CDR1 SNHLY and CDR2 FYNNEI. Trimming took 4 bases from V and 7 from J; bases not matched to a gene: 3. This CDR3 spans 12 amino acids. The sequence came from a male donor in good health and CMV-seronegative. The V call is TRBV2, the J call TRBJ1-2; 7 bases are a match to TRBD1. Sequencing was done on a sample of PBMCs. This chain's CDR3 is CASSVRQGGYTF. The DNA of the CDR3 is TGTGCCAGCAGTGTTCGACAGGGTGGCTACACCTTC.